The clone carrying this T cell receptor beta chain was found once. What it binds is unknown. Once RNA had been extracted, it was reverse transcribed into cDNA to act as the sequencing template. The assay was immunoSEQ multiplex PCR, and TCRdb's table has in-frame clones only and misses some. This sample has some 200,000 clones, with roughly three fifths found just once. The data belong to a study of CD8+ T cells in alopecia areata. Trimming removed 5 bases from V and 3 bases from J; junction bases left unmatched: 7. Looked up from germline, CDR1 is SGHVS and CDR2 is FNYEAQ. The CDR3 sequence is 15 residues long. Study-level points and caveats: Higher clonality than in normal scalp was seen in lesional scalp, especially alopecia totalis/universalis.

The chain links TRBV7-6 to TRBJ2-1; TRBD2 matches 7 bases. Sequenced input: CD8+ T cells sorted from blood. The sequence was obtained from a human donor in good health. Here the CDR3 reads CASSTPRGSYNEQFF. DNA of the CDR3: TGTGCCAGCAGCACCCCTCGCGGGAGCTACAATGAGCAGTTCTTC.